Listed below are T cell receptor beta chains from one sample, sequenced in a study of T cells after posttransplantation cyclophosphamide. The assay was immunoSEQ multiplex PCR, and TCRdb's table has in-frame clones only and misses some. Recorded here are 8,500 to 13,000 clones, none singletons. The sequencing here drew on PBMCs, taken after allogeneic stem cell transplant with posttransplant cyclophosphamide. The receptors here all came from a female patient in her 40s who received an allogeneic stem cell transplant from a related donor, was CMV-positive, and had no GVHD. Some T cells may be the graft donor's. Each CDR3 is given without its conserved first and last residue.

TRBJ1-6 | 12 | TRBV6-1 | ASSGQSHNSPLH
TRBJ2-3 | 6 | TRBV20-1 | SAPPGY
TRBJ2-5 | 14 | TRBV7-9 | ASSFGTSGGQETQY
TRBJ1-1 | 13 | TRBV28 | ASTNGGQMNTEAF
TRBJ2-7 | 12 | TRBV6-1 | ATHRTLRDYEQY
TRBJ1-5 | 11 | TRBV29-1 | SVGGQESQPQH
TRBJ2-3 | 13 | TRBV6-5 | ASSVHGREADTQY
TRBJ2-1 | 15 | TRBV4-2 | ASSQDAREWTYNEQF
TRBJ1-5 | 12 | TRBV29-1 | SVPVQGANQPQH
TRBJ1-2 | 11 | TRBV5-1 | ASSATATSGYT
TRBJ2-7 | 16 | TRBV9 | ASSRGTSGRGMVYEQY
TRBJ1-6 | 11 | TRBV9 | ASSDGNSSPLH
TRBJ1-2 | 12 | TRBV9 | ASSAQGNNYGYT
TRBJ2-7 | 14 | TRBV10-1 | ASSEGQGALWGEQY
TRBJ2-7 | 12 | TRBV5-6 | ASSFDRKSYEQY
TRBJ1-5 | 12 | TRBV2 | ASSATGGRQPQH
TRBJ2-1 | 16 | TRBV30 | ALILMRGQSGRNNEQF
TRBJ2-7 | 13 | TRBV6-5 | ASSYSLASAYEQY
TRBJ1-5 | 16 | TRBV18 | ASSLPMTGTNSNQPQH
TRBJ2-3 | 13 | TRBV13 | ASSLGGGRADTQY
TRBJ1-1 | 13 | TRBV15 | ATSRWTGLDTEAF
TRBJ2-3 | 11 | TRBV6-1 | ASTPGGTDTQY
TRBJ2-7 | 14 | TRBV19 | ASSIAYGTGYYEQY
TRBJ2-5 | 11 | TRBV7-3 | ASSSGTQETQY
TRBJ2-7 | 14 | TRBV21-1 | ASSSSLLAETYEQY
TRBJ2-5 | 16 | TRBV9 | ASSARVSLTNPKETQY
TRBJ1-4 | 13 | TRBV6-5 | ASSYAGRGGEKLF
TRBJ1-1 | 13 | TRBV5-1 | ASSFLTGVATEAF
TRBJ2-7 | 14 | TRBV9 | ASSANPDGISYEQY
TRBJ2-5 | 11 | TRBV27 | ASSPRFRETQY
TRBJ1-1 | 11 | TRBV10-3 | AISGGGHPGAF
TRBJ2-7 | 13 | TRBV7-9 | ASSSRTSGRYEQY
TRBJ2-5 | 17 | TRBV28 | ASSLSASGTTSGRGSQY
TRBJ2-3 | 13 | TRBV11-1 | ASSPRRASTDTQY
TRBJ2-6 | 12 | TRBV13 | ASETSSGANVLT
TRBJ1-2 | 12 | TRBV2 | ASSETGGAPGYT
TRBJ2-7 | 13 | TRBV6-5 | ASSYHPGQGYEQY
TRBJ1-5 | 12 | TRBV10-2 | ASSELGSNQPQH
TRBJ2-2 | 10 | TRBV27 | ASSLWPGELF
TRBJ2-5 | 11 | TRBV27 | ASRPTLPETQY
TRBJ1-1 | 14 | TRBV4-1 | ASSQEQGLKNTEAF
TRBJ2-2 | 16 | TRBV27 | ASSLSSRGRGGTGELF
TRBJ2-2 | 14 | TRBV7-9 | ASSPGGSRGTGELF
TRBJ2-1 | 12 | TRBV11-2 | ASSLAPDYNEQF